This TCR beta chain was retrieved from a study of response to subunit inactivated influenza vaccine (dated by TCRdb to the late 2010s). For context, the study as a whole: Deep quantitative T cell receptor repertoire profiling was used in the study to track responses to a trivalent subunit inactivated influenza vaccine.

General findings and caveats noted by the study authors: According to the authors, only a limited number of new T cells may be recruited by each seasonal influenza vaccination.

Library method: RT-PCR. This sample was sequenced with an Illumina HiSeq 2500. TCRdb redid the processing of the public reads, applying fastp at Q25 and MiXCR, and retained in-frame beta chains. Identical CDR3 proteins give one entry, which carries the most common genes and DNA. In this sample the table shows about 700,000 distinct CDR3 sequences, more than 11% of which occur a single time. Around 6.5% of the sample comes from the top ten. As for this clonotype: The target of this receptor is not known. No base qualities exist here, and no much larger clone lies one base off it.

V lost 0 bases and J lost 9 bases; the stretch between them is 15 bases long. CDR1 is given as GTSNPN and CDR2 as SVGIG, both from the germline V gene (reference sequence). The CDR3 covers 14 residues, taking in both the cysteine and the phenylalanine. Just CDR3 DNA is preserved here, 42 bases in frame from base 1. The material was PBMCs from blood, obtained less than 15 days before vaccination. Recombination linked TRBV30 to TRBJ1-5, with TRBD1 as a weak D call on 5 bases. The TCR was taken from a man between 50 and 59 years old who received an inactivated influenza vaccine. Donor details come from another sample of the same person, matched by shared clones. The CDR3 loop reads CAWSVHGGIMPQHF. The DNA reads TGTGCCTGGAGTGTACACGGGGGGATCATGCCCCAGCATTTT.